The clone carrying this TCR beta chain was detected only once. Profiled with immunoSEQ multiplex PCR; TCRdb holds only in-frame clones, not every one. The sample contains roughly 100,000 clones, roughly 76% of which appear only once. CDR1 and CDR2 from the germline V gene are SGDLS and YYNGEE. V was trimmed by 0 bases and J by 8 bases, leaving 9 bases between them. CDR3 length: 13 residues. This entry is derived from a study of blood T cell repertoires in COVID-19. In the study overall: T cells, B-cell-depleted T cells, or PBMCs provided the cDNA or gDNA that served as material.

The chain employs TRBV9 and TRBJ2-1, with D perhaps TRBD2 (6 bases). The clonotype comes from an older woman with acute or convalescent COVID-19. Sequencing was performed on peripheral blood. CDR3 nucleotide sequence: TGTGCCAGCAGCGTAGGGGACTTCTATGAGCAGTTCTTC. It is translated as CASSVGDFYEQFF.